This T cell receptor beta chain is drawn from a study of blood T cell repertoires in COVID-19. Sequencing was performed with immunoSEQ multiplex PCR; in TCRdb, only in-frame clones are kept and a portion is missing. The top ten clones hold approximately 5.2% of a sample with some 200,000 clones, approximately 78% of them seen once. Seattle's enrolled individuals joined amid active infection and were then monitored longitudinally. This clone came up many times. Germline loops: CDR1 WNHNN, CDR2 SYGVQD (reference sequence). The CDR3 totals 14 residues. V dropped 9 bases and J dropped 7 bases, with 19 bases sitting between them.

Sequencing was carried out using peripheral blood. The rearrangement joins TRBV10-1 to TRBJ2-1; TRBD2 might be the D (6 bases). This clonotype originated in a woman in her 70s with COVID-19, enrolled during active disease. This chain's CDR3 is CASPFGREENEQFF. The CDR3 DNA is TGCGCCAGTCCTTTTGGCAGGGAGGAGAATGAGCAGTTCTTC.